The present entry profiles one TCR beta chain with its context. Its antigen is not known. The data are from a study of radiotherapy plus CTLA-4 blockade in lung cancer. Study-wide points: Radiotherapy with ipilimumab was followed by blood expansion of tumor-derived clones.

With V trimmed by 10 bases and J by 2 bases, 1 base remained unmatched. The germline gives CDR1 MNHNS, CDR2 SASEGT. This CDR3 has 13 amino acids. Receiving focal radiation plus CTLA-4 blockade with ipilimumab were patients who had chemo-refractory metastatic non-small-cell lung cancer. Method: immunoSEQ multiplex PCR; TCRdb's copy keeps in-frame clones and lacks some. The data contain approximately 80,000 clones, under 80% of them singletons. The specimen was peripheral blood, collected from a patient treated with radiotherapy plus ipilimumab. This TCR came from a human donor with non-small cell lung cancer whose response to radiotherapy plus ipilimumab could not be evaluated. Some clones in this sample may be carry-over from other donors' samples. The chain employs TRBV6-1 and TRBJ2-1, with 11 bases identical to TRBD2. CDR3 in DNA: TGTGCCACGACTAGCGGGGCCTACAATGAGCAGTTCTTC. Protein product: CATTSGAYNEQFF.